The 3 T cell receptor beta chains presented below share a single source sample, sequenced in a study of T cells in Graves' hyperthyroidism and ophthalmopathy. Template material for amplifying TCR beta CDR3 regions consisted of RNA transcripts. HTBI primers were the set used in a first-round RT-PCR of the TCR CDR3. TCRdb fed the multiplex PCR reads into MiXCR, producing one record per CDR3 protein. The table lists 250,000 to 300,000 distinct CDR3 sequences, roughly 19% of them singletons. Sequencing was performed on blood. The receptor source for this set is a man over 45 with Graves' ophthalmopathy.

This rearrangement joins TRBV2 to TRBJ2-2; D unresolved. V lost 2 bases and J 6 bases, leaving 7 bases between the germline ends. This CDR3 region has 13 residues. In germline, CDR1 is SNHLY, CDR2 FYNNEI. The CDR3 DNA reads as TGTGCCAGCAGTGAATGGCTGGCCGGGGAGCTGTTTTTT. This sequence encodes CASSEWLAGELFF.

This clonotype was counted at least ten times. This chain uses TRBV5-1 with TRBJ2-7; perhaps TRBD2 as D (5 bases). Trimming removed 0 bases at V and 0 bases at J, with 10 bases between. CDR3 length: 15 residues. Germline V gene lookup returns CDR1 SGHRS and CDR2 YFSETQ. The DNA of the CDR3 is TGCGCCAGCAGCTTGGCCGGGAAAACCTCCTACGAGCAGTACTTC. Amino acid sequence: CASSLAGKTSYEQYF. The variable domain in full, completed from reference TRBV5-1 and TRBJ2-7, reads KAGVTQTPRYLIKTRGQQVTLSCSPISGHRSVSWYQQTPGQGLQFLFEYFSETQRNKGNFPGRFSGRQFSNSRSEMNVSTLELGDSALYLCASSLAGKTSYEQYFGPGTRLTVT.

In DNA, the CDR3 is TGTGCCAGCTCGGACAGGGGCTATAGCAATCAGCCCCAGCATTTT. Translating gives CASSDRGYSNQPQHF. The chain carries TRBV19 and TRBJ1-5; 9 bases line up with TRBD1. The germline V gene has CDR1 LNHDA and CDR2 SQIVND (reference sequence). This CDR3 spans 15 amino acids. After removal of 9 bases from V and 0 bases from J, the junction contained 6 bases not matched to a gene.